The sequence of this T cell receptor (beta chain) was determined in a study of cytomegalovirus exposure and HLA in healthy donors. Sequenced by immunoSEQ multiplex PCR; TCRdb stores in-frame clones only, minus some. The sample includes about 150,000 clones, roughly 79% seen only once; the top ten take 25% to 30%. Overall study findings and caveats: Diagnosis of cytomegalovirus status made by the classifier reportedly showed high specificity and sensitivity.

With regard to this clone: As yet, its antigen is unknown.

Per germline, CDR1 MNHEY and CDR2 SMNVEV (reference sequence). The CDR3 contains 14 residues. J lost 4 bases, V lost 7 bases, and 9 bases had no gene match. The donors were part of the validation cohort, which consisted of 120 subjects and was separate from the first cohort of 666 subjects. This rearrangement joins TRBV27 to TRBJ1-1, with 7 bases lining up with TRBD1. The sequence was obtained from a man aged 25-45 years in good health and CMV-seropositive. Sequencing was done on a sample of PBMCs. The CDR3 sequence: CASKNRGLGTEAFF. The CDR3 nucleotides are TGTGCCAGCAAGAACAGGGGTTTAGGCACTGAAGCTTTCTTT.